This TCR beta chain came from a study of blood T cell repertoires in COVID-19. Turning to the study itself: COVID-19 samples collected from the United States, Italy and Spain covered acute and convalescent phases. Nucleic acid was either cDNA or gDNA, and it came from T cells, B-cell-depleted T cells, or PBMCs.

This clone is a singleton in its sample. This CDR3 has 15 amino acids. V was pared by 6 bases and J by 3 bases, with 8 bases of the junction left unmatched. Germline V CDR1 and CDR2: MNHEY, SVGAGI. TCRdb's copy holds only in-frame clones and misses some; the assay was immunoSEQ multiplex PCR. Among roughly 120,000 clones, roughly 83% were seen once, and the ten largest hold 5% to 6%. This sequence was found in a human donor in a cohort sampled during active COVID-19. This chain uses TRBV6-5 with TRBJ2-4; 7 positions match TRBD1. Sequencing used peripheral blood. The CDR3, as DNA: TGTGCCAGCAGACAAGGACAGGCTGGCAAAAACATTCAGTACTTC. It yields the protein CASRQGQAGKNIQYF.